The rows below give T cell receptor beta chains drawn from one sample of a study of beta chain features in type 1 diabetes. Clones were read by immunoSEQ multiplex PCR, and TCRdb kept only the in-frame ones, dropping some. The top ten hold 0.5% of the sample, which has about 180,000 clones, over 6% seen once. Sequenced: central memory CD4+ T cells from blood. Source of these receptors: a man aged 18 to 35 with type 1 diabetes. CDR3s include the opening cysteine and the closing phenylalanine or tryptophan. D genes are given only for firm matches. The size field is filled for only some rows; it gives once, few, many or a size class.

D gene,V gene,clone size,J gene,CDR3 protein,CDR3 DNA
.,TRBV29-1,few,TRBJ2-5,CSVEVGRGETQYF,TGCAGCGTTGAAGTTGGTAGGGGGGAGACCCAGTACTTC
.,TRBV2,few,TRBJ1-1,CASRMGQNTEAFF,TGTGCCAGCAGGATGGGACAGAACACTGAAGCTTTCTTT
.,TRBV19,.,TRBJ2-1,CASSSRSGVKQFF,TGTGCCAGTAGTTCACGATCCGGGGTAAAGCAGTTCTTC
.,TRBV27,few,TRBJ2-5,CASRSVQETQYF,TGTGCCAGCAGATCCGTGCAAGAGACCCAGTACTTC
.,TRBV5-1,few,TRBJ2-5,CASSGGTEETQYF,TGCGCCAGCAGCGGCGGGACAGAAGAGACCCAGTACTTC
.,TRBV20-1,few,TRBJ2-1,CSAPRVDEQFF,TGCAGTGCTCCGCGGGTAGATGAGCAGTTCTTC
.,TRBV30,few,TRBJ1-1,CAWSGLDSLGAFF,TGTGCCTGGAGTGGCCTGGACTCCCTTGGGGCTTTCTTT
.,TRBV28,few,TRBJ2-3,CASQLGGADTQYF,TGTGCCTCCCAGTTGGGAGGCGCAGATACGCAGTATTTT
.,TRBV5-6,few,TRBJ1-6,CASSRVGQYNSPLHF,TGTGCCAGCAGCCGAGTTGGACAGTATAATTCACCCCTCCACTTT
TRBD2,TRBV6-4,few,TRBJ2-3,CASSVTSGGADTQYF,TGTGCCAGCAGCGTGACTAGCGGGGGCGCAGATACGCAGTATTTT
.,TRBV27,few,TRBJ2-1,CASSFEGKGRTIEQFF,TGTGCCAGCAGTTTCGAAGGGAAGGGGCGCACAATTGAGCAGTTCTTC
.,TRBV18,few,TRBJ2-5,CASSPFPLETQYF,TGTGCCAGCTCCCCCTTCCCCCTGGAGACCCAGTACTTC
.,TRBV7-9,few,TRBJ1-1,CASSLQMNTEAFF,TGTGCCAGCAGCTTACAAATGAACACTGAAGCTTTCTTT
.,TRBV4-3,few,TRBJ1-1,CASSQENRRNTEAFF,TGCGCCAGCAGCCAAGAGAACAGGCGTAACACTGAAGCTTTCTTT
.,TRBV7-2,.,TRBJ2-5,CASSSRSGETQYF,TGTGCCAGCAGCTCTCGCAGCGGGGAGACCCAGTACTTC
.,TRBV7-8,many,TRBJ2-6,CASSLISQGLVANVLTF,TGTGCCAGCAGCTTAATAAGCCAGGGGTTAGTGGCCAACGTCCTGACTTTC
.,TRBV9,few,TRBJ1-1,CASSVESGQNTEAFF,TGTGCCAGCAGCGTAGAAAGCGGCCAGAACACTGAAGCTTTCTTT
.,TRBV27,.,TRBJ2-3,CASSRERTEADTQYF,TGTGCCAGCTCCCGGGAACGCACTGAGGCGGATACGCAGTATTTT
.,TRBV29-1,few,TRBJ2-7,CSVSPSALAYEQYF,TGCAGCGTTTCCCCAAGCGCGCTTGCCTACGAGCAGTACTTC